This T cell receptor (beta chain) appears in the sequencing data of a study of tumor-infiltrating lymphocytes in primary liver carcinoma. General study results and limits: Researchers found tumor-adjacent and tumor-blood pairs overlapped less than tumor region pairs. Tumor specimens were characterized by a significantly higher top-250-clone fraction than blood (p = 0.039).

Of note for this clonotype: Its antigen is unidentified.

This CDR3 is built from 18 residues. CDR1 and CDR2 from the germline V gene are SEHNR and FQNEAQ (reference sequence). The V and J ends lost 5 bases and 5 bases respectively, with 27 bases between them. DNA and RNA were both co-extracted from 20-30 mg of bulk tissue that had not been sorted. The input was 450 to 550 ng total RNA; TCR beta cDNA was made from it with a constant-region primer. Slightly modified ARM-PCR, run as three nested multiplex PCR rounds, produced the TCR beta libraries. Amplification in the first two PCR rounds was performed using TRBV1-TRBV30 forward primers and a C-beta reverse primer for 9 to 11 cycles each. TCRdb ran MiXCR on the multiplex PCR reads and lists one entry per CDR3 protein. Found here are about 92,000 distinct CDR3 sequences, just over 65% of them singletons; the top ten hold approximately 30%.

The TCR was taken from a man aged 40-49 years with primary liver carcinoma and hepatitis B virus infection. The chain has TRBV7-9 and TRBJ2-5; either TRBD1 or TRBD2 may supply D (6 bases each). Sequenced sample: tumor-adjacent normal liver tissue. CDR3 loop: CASSLVGALTSFGETQYF. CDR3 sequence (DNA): TGTGCCAGCAGCCTAGTGGGGGCCCTTACTAGCTTTGGGGAGACCCAGTACTTC.